This entry lists 26 T cell receptor beta chains sequenced from one sample in a study of beta chain features in type 1 diabetes. Isolated RNA was reverse transcribed in full, so expressed TCRB transcripts were sequenced. This table comes from immunoSEQ multiplex PCR, and its TCRdb copy is limited to in-frame clones, with some not included. The sample contains hundreds of thousands of clones, 30% of which appear only once. The sample was naive CD4+ T cells from blood. These receptors were obtained from a man younger than 35 in good health.

The chain recombines TRBV7-9 with TRBJ2-1; D call uncertain. Germline V gives CDR1 SEHNR, CDR2 FQNEAQ (reference sequence). The CDR3 is 14 residues long. V lost 1 base and J 10 bases, leaving 14 bases between the germline ends. The CDR3 DNA reads as TGTGCCAGCAGCTTAGGGATGGGGTTTGTCGAGCAGTTCTTC. This gives the protein CASSLGMGFVEQFF.

This clone has more than one count but fewer than ten. This chain links TRBV7-2 with TRBJ2-1; D possibly corresponds to TRBD2 (6 bases). Between the trimmed V and J ends, which lost 6 bases and 2 bases, there was a span of 14 bases. CDR3 length equals 15 residues. Germline CDR1 SGHTA, CDR2 FQGNSA. CDR3 DNA: TGTGCCAGCAGGCCCGCCGGGAGCACCTACAATGAGCAGTTCTTC. Its protein is CASRPAGSTYNEQFF. Together with reference TRBV7-2 and TRBJ2-1, the CDR3 gives the full variable domain: GAGVSQSPSNKVTEKGKDVELRCDPISGHTALYWYRQSLGQGLEFLIYFQGNSAPDKSGLPSDRFSAERTGGSVSTLTIQRTQQEDSAVYLCASRPAGSTYNEQFFGPGTRLTVL.

This chain joins TRBV5-1 and TRBJ2-1, with D perhaps matching TRBD1 (6 bases). Trimming took 4 bases from V and 4 from J, leaving 9 bases between them. Germline loops: CDR1 SGHRS, CDR2 YFSETQ. This CDR3 contains 13 residues. This CDR3 reads CASSIQGYNEQFF. CDR3 DNA: TGCGCCAGCAGCATACAGGGATACAATGAGCAGTTCTTC.

This clone was observed a handful of times. DNA of the CDR3: TGCAGCGCACTCGGGTCCTCAGGAGACGAAAAACTGTTTTTT. Its translation: CSALGSSGDEKLFF. The chain carries TRBV29-1 and TRBJ1-4, with D unresolved. V lost 7 bases and J lost 8, with 20 bases in between. The germline CDR1 and CDR2 sequences are SQVTM and ANQGSEA. CDR3 length equals 14 residues. Full variable domain (remainder filled in from reference TRBV29-1 and TRBJ1-4): SAVISQKPSRDICQRGTSLTIQCQVDSQVTMMFWYRQQPGQSLTLIATANQGSEATYESGFVIDKFPISRPNLTFSTLTVSNMSPEDSSIYLCSALGSSGDEKLFFGSGTQLSVL.

The J gene is TRBJ1-3, the V gene TRBV7-3; D is uncertain. V was cut by 5 bases and J by 0 bases, with 11 bases left in between. Per germline, CDR1 SGHTA and CDR2 FQGTGA. This CDR3 spans 15 amino acids. CDR3 sequence reads: CASSPTGISGNTIYF. The CDR3 nucleotides read TGTGCCAGCAGCCCAACGGGGATCTCTGGAAACACCATATATTTT.

V usage is TRBV9 and J usage is TRBJ1-1, with a tentative D call TRBD1 (6 bases). This CDR3 is 17 amino acids long. Trimming cost V 0 bases and J 1 base, with 16 bases left between them. The germline CDR1 and CDR2 sequences are SGDLS and YYNGEE. The CDR3: CASSVEEQGYRNTEAFF. Here the CDR3 DNA reads TGTGCCAGCAGCGTAGAGGAACAGGGTTACAGGAACACTGAAGCTTTCTTT.

This clone turned up a few times. The gene calls are TRBV30 and TRBJ2-7, with 11 bases lining up with TRBD1. The J segment lost 7 bases and the V segment lost 0 bases, leaving 8 bases of the junction unmatched. Germline values: CDR1 GTSNPN, CDR2 SVGIG (reference sequence). This CDR3 contains 15 residues. The DNA of the CDR3 is TGTGCCTGGAGTGTAGCAGGACAGGGGGCGCGGGAGCAGTACTTC. Protein product: CAWSVAGQGAREQYF.

This clone has a handful of counts. J is TRBJ2-3 and V is TRBV9; 8 positions agree with TRBD2. Germline trimming cut 4 bases from V and 1 base from J; bases unmatched to any gene: 11. The CDR3 length is 17 residues. Per germline, CDR1 SGDLS and CDR2 YYNGEE. CDR3 amino acids: CASSSLSGRGGTDTQYF. For the CDR3, the DNA is TGTGCCAGCAGCTCCTTGAGCGGGCGGGGGGGCACAGATACGCAGTATTTT.

The V gene is TRBV5-1, the J gene TRBJ2-1; no clear D. This CDR3 is built from 14 residues. Trimming cost V 3 bases and J 7 bases, with 14 bases left between them. Looked up from germline, CDR1 is SGHRS and CDR2 is YFSETQ. The DNA for the CDR3 is TGCGCCAGCAGCTCAGGCGAGATTTCTAATGAGCAGTTCTTC. Residues: CASSSGEISNEQFF.

A few counts support this clone. The chain carries TRBV29-1 and TRBJ2-1, with D perhaps assigned TRBD1 or TRBD2 (5 bases each). This CDR3 has 10 residues. Germline V CDR1 and CDR2: SQVTM, ANQGSEA. Trimming shortened V by 6 bases and J by 10 bases, and 10 bases separated the two germline ends. In nucleotides, the CDR3 is TGCAGCGTCCTATGGGGGGAGCAGTTCTTC. It yields the protein CSVLWGEQFF.

This clone appeared a few times. The V and J genes are TRBV7-6 and TRBJ2-1; the D is unclear. The V end lost 2 bases, the J end lost 10 bases, and 6 bases lay between the germline ends. There are 11 residues in the CDR3. Germline CDR1 and CDR2: SGHVS and FNYEAQ. The CDR3 reads CASSLLDEQFF. The CDR3 region has the DNA TGTGCCAGCAGCTTACTGGACGAGCAGTTCTTC.

The rearrangement joins TRBV4-2 to TRBJ1-2; possibly TRBD1 for D (5 bases). CDR3 length: 14 amino acids. Trimming cost V 0 bases and J 6 bases, with 11 bases left between them. The germline V gene has CDR1 LGHNA and CDR2 YNFKEQ. In DNA, the CDR3 is TGTGCCAGCAGCCAAGATCGTCAGGGTAATGGCTACACCTTC. Its protein product is CASSQDRQGNGYTF.

V usage is TRBV2 and J usage is TRBJ1-2; D gene unclear. The V gene lost 7 bases and the J gene lost 3 bases, with 21 bases spanning the gap. The CDR3 loop spans 16 amino acids. In germline, CDR1 is SNHLY, CDR2 FYNNEI. The CDR3 DNA reads TGTGCCAGCACCCCCGCGGGCTGGGTCCCCGACTATGGCTACACCTTC. Amino acids: CASTPAGWVPDYGYTF.

This clone was found a few times. V gene TRBV5-1 combines with J gene TRBJ2-1, with TRBD2 matching 10 bases. Germline CDR1 and CDR2: SGHRS and YFSETQ. This CDR3 is 12 amino acids long. The J segment lost 10 bases and the V segment lost 3 bases, leaving 1 base of the junction unmatched. CDR3 sequence (DNA): TGCGCCAGCAGCTCGGGACTAGCGGAGCAGTTCTTC. The encoded protein is CASSSGLAEQFF.

A note on this clone: At one boundary the junction diverges from the germline segment, which might be a read error. This chain connects TRBV7-7 to TRBJ2-2, with D unresolved. The germline CDR1 and CDR2 sequences are SSHAT and FNYEAQ (reference sequence). The CDR3 length is 14 residues. CDR3 region: CASSMDQNTGELFF. The CDR3, as DNA: TGTGCTAGCAGCATGGACCAGAACACCGGGGAGCTGTTTTTT.

This chain uses TRBV7-9 with TRBJ1-2; 9 bases are a match to TRBD1. Germline CDR1 reads SEHNR; CDR2 reads FQNEAQ (reference sequence). CDR3 size: 15 residues. After removal of 5 bases from V and 2 bases from J, the junction contained 6 bases not matched to a gene. This CDR3 is CASSVTGTGNYGYTF. CDR3 bases: TGTGCCAGCAGCGTGACCGGGACAGGGAACTATGGCTACACCTTC.

The chain uses TRBV5-1 and TRBJ2-3, with D unclear. The CDR3 is made up of 15 amino acids. V gave up 2 bases and J gave up 3 bases, with 13 bases separating them. Germline CDR1 is SGHRS and CDR2 is YFSETQ. Written as DNA, the CDR3 is TGCGCCAGCAGCTTCGCGGACCCCGTTACAGATACGCAGTATTTT. Translation gives CASSFADPVTDTQYF.

This clone was seen a few times. This chain joins TRBV15 and TRBJ2-5; 10 nucleotides align to TRBD2. This CDR3 contains 15 residues. Germline CDR1 is LNHNV and CDR2 is YYDKDF (reference sequence). Trimming took 2 bases from V and 2 from J; bases not matched to a gene: 2. CDR3 DNA: TGTGCCACCAGCAGAATGGGACTAGCGCAAGAGACCCAGTACTTC. Its protein product is CATSRMGLAQETQYF.

This clone was counted between two and nine times. V gene TRBV7-2 combines with J gene TRBJ2-5; TRBD2 aligns across 12 bases. Germline V gene sequence: CDR1 SGHTA, CDR2 FQGNSA. The trim removed 2 bases at V and 5 bases at J, leaving 3 bases unmatched. This CDR3 has 15 residues. For the CDR3, the DNA is TGTGCCAGCAGCTTACTAGCGGGAGGGCTGGAGACCCAGTACTTC. This sequence encodes CASSLLAGGLETQYF.

Remarks on this clone: The same CDR3 arises from other DNA sequences in this sample as well. The chain employs TRBV7-2 and TRBJ2-5; tentatively, D is TRBD1 or TRBD2 (5 bases each). The CDR3 runs 14 residues. Germline CDR1 SGHTA, CDR2 FQGNSA. Between the trimmed V and J ends, which lost 0 bases and 1 base, there was a span of 6 bases. The CDR3 region has the DNA TGTGCCAGCAGCTTAGCGGGGACCCAAGAGACCCAGTACTTC. This gives the protein CASSLAGTQETQYF.

The genes are TRBV9 and TRBJ1-4; D is perhaps TRBD1 (6 bases). This CDR3 has 15 residues. The germline V gene encodes CDR1 SGDLS and CDR2 YYNGEE. Trimming stripped 2 bases from V and 5 bases from J, with 13 bases between. Here the CDR3 reads CASSVDAGTNEKLFF. Written as DNA, the CDR3 is TGTGCCAGCAGCGTCGACGCAGGGACAAATGAAAAACTGTTTTTT.

This chain joins TRBV4-3 and TRBJ2-3; 10 nucleotides agree with TRBD1. The CDR3 extends over 14 amino acids. The germline CDR1 and CDR2 sequences are LGHNA and YSLEER. Germline trimming cut 4 bases from V and 5 bases from J; bases unmatched to any gene: 3. CDR3 DNA: TGCGCCAGCAGCCGAGGACAGGGGGGAGATACGCAGTATTTT. Its protein product is CASSRGQGGDTQYF.

The gene calls are TRBV7-2 and TRBJ1-4, with D uncertain. Trimming removed 5 bases at V and 6 bases at J, with 16 bases between. There are 15 residues in the CDR3. Germline V gene data show CDR1 as SGHTA and CDR2 as FQGNSA. The DNA of the CDR3 is TGTGCCAGCAGCCTCGAGACTCAGGTCTATGAAAAACTGTTTTTT. Translated, it gives CASSLETQVYEKLFF.

This clone was detected only a few times. The chain recombines TRBV30 with TRBJ2-3, with D unresolved. Trimming cost V 1 base and J 4 bases, with 6 bases left between them. From germline, CDR1 is GTSNPN and CDR2 SVGIG (reference sequence). CDR3 length: 12 amino acids. CDR3 sequence (DNA): TGTGCCTGGAGTGGACCGCCAGATACGCAGTATTTT. Translating it yields CAWSGPPDTQYF.

This clone was seen a few times. This chain links TRBV18 with TRBJ1-2; TRBD1 might be the D (5 bases). V lost 0 bases to trimming and J lost 4 bases, with 12 bases between them. The CDR3 loop spans 15 amino acids. Germline V gene data show CDR1 as KGHSH and CDR2 as LQKENI. The CDR3 spells CASSPPLGAPYGYTF. The DNA of the CDR3 is TGTGCCAGCTCACCACCCCTCGGGGCTCCCTATGGCTACACCTTC.

V usage is TRBV14 and J usage is TRBJ2-5; 12 bases map to TRBD2. The V segment lost 4 bases and the J segment 5 bases; nucleotides outside the gene matches: 8. The length of the CDR3 is 16 residues. The germline gives CDR1 SGHDN, CDR2 FVKESK. The CDR3 coding sequence is TGTGCCAGCAGCCCGACTAGCGGGAGCAGATGGGAGACCCAGTACTTC. Residues: CASSPTSGSRWETQYF.